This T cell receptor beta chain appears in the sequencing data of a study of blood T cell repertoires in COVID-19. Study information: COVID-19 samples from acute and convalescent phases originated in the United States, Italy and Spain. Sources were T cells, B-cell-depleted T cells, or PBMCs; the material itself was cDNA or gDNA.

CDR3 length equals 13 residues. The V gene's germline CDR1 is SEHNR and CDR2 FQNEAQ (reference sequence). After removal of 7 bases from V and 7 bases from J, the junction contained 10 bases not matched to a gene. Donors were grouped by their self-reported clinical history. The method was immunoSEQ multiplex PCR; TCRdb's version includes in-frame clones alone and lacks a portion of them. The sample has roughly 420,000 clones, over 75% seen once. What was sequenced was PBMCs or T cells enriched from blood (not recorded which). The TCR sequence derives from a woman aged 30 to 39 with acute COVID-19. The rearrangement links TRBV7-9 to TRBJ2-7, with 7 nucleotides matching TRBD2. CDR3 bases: TGTGCCAGCAAAACATGGGGGGGTGATGAGCAGTACTTC. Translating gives CASKTWGGDEQYF.